The rows below give T cell receptor beta chains drawn from one sample of a study of control samples from healthy donors and cancer patients. The assay was immunoSEQ multiplex PCR, and TCRdb's table has in-frame clones only and misses some. The sample carries roughly 120,000 clones, approximately 90% recorded once. Sequenced sample: blood. All receptors come from a man younger than 45 in good health. Both conserved end residues are part of each CDR3. D genes are given only for firm matches. Clone size appears in some rows only: once, few, many, or a class for an expanded clone.

v_call: TRBV6-1
d_call: TRBD1
j_call: TRBJ2-7
clone_size: NA
cdr3_nt: TGTGCCAGCAGTGACGCGGGACAGGGACTCCACGAGCAGTACTTC
cdr3_aa: CASSDAGQGLHEQYF

v_call: TRBV7-9
d_call: NA
j_call: TRBJ1-5
clone_size: once
cdr3_nt: TGTGCCAGCAGCCTAGACGCAGGGGATCAGCCCCAGCATTTT
cdr3_aa: CASSLDAGDQPQHF

v_call: TRBV5-5
d_call: NA
j_call: TRBJ2-1
clone_size: once
cdr3_nt: TGTGCCAGCAGCTTGGAGTTAGCGAGTAATGAGCAGTTCTTC
cdr3_aa: CASSLELASNEQFF

v_call: TRBV3-1/TRBV3-2
d_call: TRBD1
j_call: TRBJ1-1
clone_size: NA
cdr3_nt: TGTGCCAGCAGTCTTAGGACAGGGGGCTTTGAAGCTTTCTTT
cdr3_aa: CASSLRTGGFEAFF

v_call: TRBV9
d_call: TRBD1
j_call: TRBJ1-1
clone_size: NA
cdr3_nt: TGTGCCAGCAGCCTGGGACAGGAGAACACTGAAGCTTTCTTT
cdr3_aa: CASSLGQENTEAFF

v_call: TRBV12-5
d_call: NA
j_call: TRBJ2-7
clone_size: NA
cdr3_nt: TGTGCTAGTGGTTTGGGGACAGTTTCCTACGAGCAGTACTTC
cdr3_aa: CASGLGTVSYEQYF

v_call: TRBV2
d_call: NA
j_call: TRBJ1-6
clone_size: once
cdr3_nt: TGTGCCAGCAGTGCACAGGGTTCTACGTCCTATAATTCACCCCTCCACTTT
cdr3_aa: CASSAQGSTSYNSPLHF

v_call: TRBV27
d_call: NA
j_call: TRBJ1-2
clone_size: NA
cdr3_nt: TGTGCCAGCAGTTCCATCCCCCTGTCCGGATCAAACTATGGCTACACCTTC
cdr3_aa: CASSSIPLSGSNYGYTF

v_call: TRBV4-1
d_call: NA
j_call: TRBJ1-4
clone_size: NA
cdr3_nt: TGCGCCAGCAGCCAAGTCGGACAAACCGGAGGACGGGTTGAAAAACTGTTTTTT
cdr3_aa: CASSQVGQTGGRVEKLFF

v_call: TRBV5-1
d_call: TRBD2
j_call: TRBJ2-7
clone_size: NA
cdr3_nt: TGCGCCAGCAGCTTGGAGCGGGGGGGTAACTACGAGCAGTACTTC
cdr3_aa: CASSLERGGNYEQYF

v_call: TRBV9
d_call: TRBD2
j_call: TRBJ2-3
clone_size: NA
cdr3_nt: TGTGCCAGCAGCGTAAGGGAGCGGGGGGTGAGCACAGATACGCAGTATTTT
cdr3_aa: CASSVRERGVSTDTQYF

v_call: TRBV23-1
d_call: TRBD1
j_call: TRBJ2-7
clone_size: NA
cdr3_nt: TGCGCCAGCAGTCAATCGCAGGGGACAGGGTATTCCTACGAGCAGTACTTC
cdr3_aa: CASSQSQGTGYSYEQYF

v_call: TRBV5-1
d_call: NA
j_call: TRBJ1-2
clone_size: NA
cdr3_nt: TGCGCCAGCAGCTTAAGGACGTATAACTATGGCTACACCTTC
cdr3_aa: CASSLRTYNYGYTF

v_call: TRBV11-2
d_call: NA
j_call: TRBJ1-5
clone_size: NA
cdr3_nt: TGTGCCAGCAGCTTGGGGGGGCCCGGTAGCAATCAGCCCCAGCATTTT
cdr3_aa: CASSLGGPGSNQPQHF

v_call: TRBV5-4
d_call: NA
j_call: TRBJ2-1
clone_size: NA
cdr3_nt: TGTGCCAGCAGCTATACTAGCTCATACAATGAGCAGTTCTTC
cdr3_aa: CASSYTSSYNEQFF

v_call: TRBV7-9
d_call: NA
j_call: TRBJ2-3
clone_size: NA
cdr3_nt: TGTGCCAGCGAGGCCGGCACAGATACGCAGTATTTT
cdr3_aa: CASEAGTDTQYF

v_call: TRBV7-3
d_call: NA
j_call: TRBJ2-2
clone_size: NA
cdr3_nt: TGTGCCAGCAGCCCGCTAGCCAGGGGGGAGCTGTTTTTT
cdr3_aa: CASSPLARGELFF

v_call: TRBV5-1
d_call: TRBD2
j_call: TRBJ2-1
clone_size: NA
cdr3_nt: TGCGCCAGCAGCATCGGGACTAGCGGGGGGGCGGTTAATGAGCAGTTCTTC
cdr3_aa: CASSIGTSGGAVNEQFF

v_call: TRBV18
d_call: NA
j_call: TRBJ1-5
clone_size: NA
cdr3_nt: TGTGCCAGCTCACGGGGGTCACAGGGAAACAATCAGCCCCAGCATTTT
cdr3_aa: CASSRGSQGNNQPQHF

v_call: TRBV19
d_call: NA
j_call: TRBJ1-5
clone_size: NA
cdr3_nt: TGTGCCAGTAACGAGGGGTCTGGGGGAGAAAGGCAGCCCCAGCATTTT
cdr3_aa: CASNEGSGGERQPQHF

v_call: TRBV4-1
d_call: TRBD2
j_call: TRBJ2-3
clone_size: NA
cdr3_nt: TGCGCCAGCAGCCAACCTAGCGGGCCCACAGATACGCAGTATTTT
cdr3_aa: CASSQPSGPTDTQYF

v_call: TRBV7-2
d_call: NA
j_call: TRBJ1-4
clone_size: NA
cdr3_nt: TGTGCCAGCAGCTTAGGACCGAGGACGGTACTTAATGAAAAACTGTTTTTT
cdr3_aa: CASSLGPRTVLNEKLFF

v_call: TRBV4-1
d_call: TRBD1
j_call: TRBJ2-3
clone_size: NA
cdr3_nt: TGCGCCAGCAGCCATGGAGCGGGACAGGGAGGCACAGATACGCAGTATTTT
cdr3_aa: CASSHGAGQGGTDTQYF

v_call: TRBV30
d_call: NA
j_call: TRBJ2-7
clone_size: many
cdr3_nt: TGTGCCTGGAGTGACGGGGCTTCCTACGAGCAGTACTTC
cdr3_aa: CAWSDGASYEQYF

v_call: TRBV6-5
d_call: TRBD2
j_call: TRBJ2-1
clone_size: NA
cdr3_nt: TGTGCCAGCAGTTGGGAGCGGGGGACGAACAATGAGCAGTTCTTC
cdr3_aa: CASSWERGTNNEQFF

v_call: TRBV2
d_call: TRBD1
j_call: TRBJ1-2
clone_size: NA
cdr3_nt: TGTGCCAGCAGGCCCGGGACAGGGGGACGAGGCTACACCTTC
cdr3_aa: CASRPGTGGRGYTF

v_call: TRBV7-2
d_call: NA
j_call: TRBJ1-5
clone_size: NA
cdr3_nt: TGTGCCAGCAGCCTGGGGGGGGCAATAACAGGGCAGCCCCAGCATTTT
cdr3_aa: CASSLGGAITGQPQHF

v_call: TRBV7-9
d_call: NA
j_call: TRBJ2-5
clone_size: NA
cdr3_nt: TGTGCCAGCAGCTACCAAGAGACCCAGTACTTC
cdr3_aa: CASSYQETQYF

v_call: TRBV4-1
d_call: TRBD1
j_call: TRBJ2-3
clone_size: once
cdr3_nt: TGCGCCAGCAGCCAAGTCAGGACAGGGACCACAGATACGCAGTATTTT
cdr3_aa: CASSQVRTGTTDTQYF

v_call: TRBV24-1
d_call: NA
j_call: TRBJ2-3
clone_size: NA
cdr3_nt: TGTGCCACCAGTGAAGGTTACGCAGATACGCAGTATTTT
cdr3_aa: CATSEGYADTQYF

v_call: TRBV30
d_call: NA
j_call: TRBJ1-4
clone_size: NA
cdr3_nt: TGTGCCTGGAGTCTCCCGAGGGAAAAACTGTTTTTT
cdr3_aa: CAWSLPREKLFF

v_call: TRBV27
d_call: TRBD1
j_call: TRBJ2-2
clone_size: NA
cdr3_nt: TGTGCCAGCAGTTTACCAGAGGGACAGGGGGGCACCGGGGAGCTGTTTTTT
cdr3_aa: CASSLPEGQGGTGELFF

v_call: TRBV24-1
d_call: NA
j_call: TRBJ1-5
clone_size: NA
cdr3_nt: TGTGCCACCAGTGATCCCCTCGGGTGGGTTCAGCATTTT
cdr3_aa: CATSDPLGWVQHF

v_call: TRBV27
d_call: NA
j_call: TRBJ1-1
clone_size: NA
cdr3_nt: TGTGCCAGCAGCAACAGGGTCTACACTGAAGCTTTCTTT
cdr3_aa: CASSNRVYTEAFF

v_call: TRBV30
d_call: NA
j_call: TRBJ1-2
clone_size: NA
cdr3_nt: TGTGCCTGGAGTGTGGGTTTTCCTGGCTACACCTTC
cdr3_aa: CAWSVGFPGYTF

v_call: TRBV7-2
d_call: NA
j_call: TRBJ1-5
clone_size: NA
cdr3_nt: TGTGCCAGCAGCCTAAACAATCAGCCCCAGCATTTT
cdr3_aa: CASSLNNQPQHF

v_call: TRBV24-1
d_call: NA
j_call: TRBJ1-2
clone_size: NA
cdr3_nt: TGTGCCACCAGTGAGTCAGGGCCCGTTGGCTACACCTTC
cdr3_aa: CATSESGPVGYTF

v_call: TRBV12-3/TRBV12-4
d_call: NA
j_call: TRBJ1-1
clone_size: NA
cdr3_nt: TGTGCCAGCAGCCGATACCTCCGAGCTTTCTTT
cdr3_aa: CASSRYLRAFF

v_call: TRBV29-1
d_call: TRBD1
j_call: TRBJ2-1
clone_size: few
cdr3_nt: TGCAGCGTCCGAAGGGGTAGTGGACAGGGGGATGAAAGTGAGCAGTTCTTC
cdr3_aa: CSVRRGSGQGDESEQFF

v_call: TRBV11-2
d_call: TRBD1
j_call: TRBJ2-3
clone_size: few
cdr3_nt: TGTGCCAGCAGCCCTGGGACAGCCTCCACAGATACGCAGTATTTT
cdr3_aa: CASSPGTASTDTQYF

v_call: TRBV19
d_call: NA
j_call: TRBJ1-1
clone_size: NA
cdr3_nt: TGTGCCAGTAGTATCTTTGGAGACACTGAAGCTTTCTTT
cdr3_aa: CASSIFGDTEAFF

v_call: TRBV10-1
d_call: TRBD1
j_call: TRBJ1-2
clone_size: few
cdr3_nt: TGCGCCAGCAGTGAGGCGGGACAGGGAAGCTACACCTTC
cdr3_aa: CASSEAGQGSYTF

v_call: TRBV18
d_call: NA
j_call: TRBJ2-1
clone_size: NA
cdr3_nt: TGTGCCAGCTCAGGGACCCGCTACAATGAGCAGTTCTTC
cdr3_aa: CASSGTRYNEQFF

v_call: TRBV10-2
d_call: TRBD1
j_call: TRBJ2-5
clone_size: NA
cdr3_nt: TGCGCCGGCAGTGAGAAGACAGGGAGAGAGACCCAGTACTTC
cdr3_aa: CAGSEKTGRETQYF

v_call: TRBV24-1
d_call: NA
j_call: TRBJ2-3
clone_size: once
cdr3_nt: TGTGCCACCAGTGATTTTGGGGGGGCCACTTATACGCAGTATTTT
cdr3_aa: CATSDFGGATYTQYF

v_call: TRBV5-1
d_call: NA
j_call: TRBJ1-2
clone_size: NA
cdr3_nt: TGCGCCAGCAGCCCCGGGTCTGGGGGCTATGGCTACACCTTC
cdr3_aa: CASSPGSGGYGYTF

v_call: TRBV7-9
d_call: NA
j_call: TRBJ1-5
clone_size: NA
cdr3_nt: TGTGCCAGCAGCTTAGTTGCCCAGCCCCAGCATTTT
cdr3_aa: CASSLVAQPQHF

v_call: TRBV9
d_call: TRBD1
j_call: TRBJ1-1
clone_size: NA
cdr3_nt: TGTGCCAGCAGCGAGGGACAGCTCTTGAACACTGAAGCTTTCTTT
cdr3_aa: CASSEGQLLNTEAFF

v_call: TRBV29-1
d_call: NA
j_call: TRBJ1-1
clone_size: NA
cdr3_nt: TGCAGCGCCGGGGGGGCTATGAACACTGAAGCTTTCTTT
cdr3_aa: CSAGGAMNTEAFF

v_call: TRBV24-1
d_call: NA
j_call: TRBJ1-1
clone_size: NA
cdr3_nt: TGTGCCACCAGGGGTCCCCGGAGCACTGAAGCTTTCTTT
cdr3_aa: CATRGPRSTEAFF

v_call: TRBV19
d_call: TRBD1
j_call: TRBJ1-5
clone_size: NA
cdr3_nt: TGTGCCAGTAGTATCACGGACAGGGGGGGTTATAGCAATCAGCCCCAGCATTTT
cdr3_aa: CASSITDRGGYSNQPQHF

v_call: TRBV10-2
d_call: TRBD1
j_call: TRBJ2-7
clone_size: once
cdr3_nt: TGCGCCAGCAGAACTACCAGGACAGGGCGGAACGAGCAGTACTTC
cdr3_aa: CASRTTRTGRNEQYF

v_call: TRBV4-1
d_call: NA
j_call: TRBJ2-2
clone_size: NA
cdr3_nt: TGCGCCAGCAGCCAAGGACCCCTTGGGGGGGAGCTGTTTTTT
cdr3_aa: CASSQGPLGGELFF